This is a list of T cell receptor beta chains from one sample in a study of blood T cell repertoires in COVID-19. Profiled with immunoSEQ multiplex PCR; TCRdb holds only in-frame clones, not every one. The data contain fewer than 200,000 clones, 80% to 90% of them singletons. The sequenced sample was PBMCs or T cells enriched from blood (not recorded which). The receptors derive from a woman aged 50 to 60 in a cohort exposed to, infected with or recovered from COVID-19 (not recorded which). Each CDR3 is given with its conserved first and last residue. Each record gives: clone size, V gene, J gene, D gene, CDR3 protein, CDR3 DNA. D genes are given only for firm matches. Rows may omit the clone size; those that give it use once, few, many or a size class.

size: NA
V: TRBV9
J: TRBJ2-3
D: TRBD2
CDR3: CASSVGAGGGAGTDTQYF
DNA: TGTGCCAGCAGCGTAGGAGCTGGCGGGGGGGCGGGCACAGATACGCAGTATTTT

size: NA
V: TRBV2
J: TRBJ2-1
D: TRBD2
CDR3: CASSGGLAVSSYNEQFF
DNA: TGTGCCAGCAGTGGTGGGCTAGCGGTCAGCTCCTACAATGAGCAGTTCTTC

size: NA
V: TRBV7-9
J: TRBJ1-1
D: NA
CDR3: CASSPQQGWSTEAFF
DNA: TGTGCCAGCAGCCCCCAACAGGGATGGAGCACTGAAGCTTTCTTT

size: NA
V: TRBV4-2
J: TRBJ1-2
D: NA
CDR3: CASSPQGRYGYTF
DNA: TGTGCCAGCAGCCCCCAGGGCCGCTATGGCTACACCTTC

size: NA
V: TRBV6-1
J: TRBJ2-3
D: NA
CDR3: CASSDARRGTDTQYF
DNA: TGTGCCAGCAGTGATGCGCGCAGGGGCACAGATACGCAGTATTTT

size: NA
V: TRBV9
J: TRBJ2-7
D: TRBD1
CDR3: CASSVGRDRAEQYF
DNA: TGTGCCAGCAGCGTAGGGAGGGACAGGGCCGAGCAGTACTTC

size: NA
V: TRBV28
J: TRBJ2-7
D: TRBD2
CDR3: CASSTSGSGGYEQYF
DNA: TGTGCCAGCAGTACATCGGGTAGCGGGGGGTACGAGCAGTACTTC

size: once
V: TRBV11-1
J: TRBJ2-1
D: NA
CDR3: CASSLAVTDYNEQFF
DNA: TGTGCCAGCAGCTTAGCAGTTACTGACTACAATGAGCAGTTCTTC

size: NA
V: TRBV9
J: TRBJ1-3
D: NA
CDR3: CASSVSTFLSGNTIYF
DNA: TGTGCCAGCAGCGTCTCTACGTTCCTGTCTGGAAACACCATATATTTT

size: once
V: TRBV19
J: TRBJ1-1
D: NA
CDR3: CASSVLGTRNTEAFF
DNA: TGTGCCAGTAGTGTCCTCGGGACAAGGAACACTGAAGCTTTCTTT

size: NA
V: TRBV19
J: TRBJ2-1
D: TRBD1
CDR3: CASSKGAGEQFF
DNA: TGTGCCAGTAGCAAGGGGGCGGGTGAGCAGTTCTTC

size: NA
V: TRBV18
J: TRBJ1-3
D: NA
CDR3: CASSPVAGGTGNTIYF
DNA: TGTGCCAGCTCACCCGTCGCGGGGGGGACTGGAAACACCATATATTTT

size: NA
V: TRBV28
J: TRBJ1-5
D: TRBD1
CDR3: CASSGQGGIGQPQHF
DNA: TGTGCCAGCAGCGGACAGGGTGGGATCGGTCAGCCCCAGCATTTT

size: NA
V: TRBV7-2
J: TRBJ2-7
D: TRBD2
CDR3: CASSFPGWSGTTYEQYF
DNA: TGTGCCAGCAGCTTCCCCGGGTGGAGCGGGACTACCTACGAGCAGTACTTC

size: NA
V: TRBV29-1
J: TRBJ1-1
D: NA
CDR3: CSVEHSINTEAFF
DNA: TGCAGCGTTGAACATAGTATTAACACTGAAGCTTTCTTT

size: NA
V: TRBV6-2/TRBV6-3
J: TRBJ2-5
D: NA
CDR3: CASSRMERTQYF
DNA: TGTGCCAGCAGTCGGATGGAGCGGACCCAGTACTTC

size: NA
V: TRBV14
J: TRBJ2-6
D: NA
CDR3: CASKSSGANVLTF
DNA: TGTGCCAGCAAGAGCTCTGGGGCCAACGTCCTGACTTTC

size: NA
V: TRBV10-1
J: TRBJ1-5
D: NA
CDR3: CASSSGFNQPQHF
DNA: TGCGCCAGCAGTTCGGGGTTCAATCAGCCCCAGCATTTT

size: NA
V: TRBV5-6
J: TRBJ1-5
D: NA
CDR3: CASSLAGGGSNQPQHF
DNA: TGTGCCAGCAGCTTGGCCGGAGGTGGTAGCAATCAGCCCCAGCATTTT

size: NA
V: TRBV28
J: TRBJ1-4
D: NA
CDR3: CASSLSIQVSEKLFF
DNA: TGTGCCAGCAGTTTAAGTATACAGGTATCGGAAAAACTGTTTTTT

size: NA
V: TRBV3-1/TRBV3-2
J: TRBJ1-5
D: NA
CDR3: CASSQDRIGQPQHF
DNA: TGTGCCAGCAGCCAAGACAGAATTGGTCAGCCCCAGCATTTT

size: NA
V: TRBV5-4
J: TRBJ2-5
D: NA
CDR3: CASSQDGETQYF
DNA: TGTGCCAGCAGCCAAGACGGGGAGACCCAGTACTTC

size: NA
V: TRBV6-5
J: TRBJ2-7
D: TRBD1
CDR3: CASTEDRGSYEQYF
DNA: TGTGCCAGCACCGAGGACAGGGGGAGTTACGAGCAGTACTTC

size: NA
V: TRBV7-4
J: TRBJ2-5
D: TRBD2
CDR3: CASSLTSGGQGETQYF
DNA: TGTGCCAGCAGCTTGACTAGCGGGGGCCAGGGGGAGACCCAGTACTTC

size: few
V: TRBV7-2
J: TRBJ2-2
D: NA
CDR3: CASSLPGSNTGELFF
DNA: TGTGCCAGCAGCTTACCGGGTTCGAACACCGGGGAGCTGTTTTTT

size: few
V: TRBV2
J: TRBJ2-2
D: TRBD1
CDR3: CASRRDRGTGELFF
DNA: TGTGCCAGCAGGAGGGACAGGGGAACCGGGGAGCTGTTTTTT

size: NA
V: TRBV6-5
J: TRBJ2-4
D: NA
CDR3: CGTHLAKNIQYF
DNA: TGTGGGACACACCTAGCCAAAAACATTCAGTACTTC

size: NA
V: TRBV28
J: TRBJ2-3
D: NA
CDR3: CASRRSQARSTQYF
DNA: TGTGCCAGCAGGCGATCACAGGCGCGGAGTACGCAGTATTTT

size: NA
V: TRBV11-2
J: TRBJ2-3
D: NA
CDR3: CASSLAGTDTQYF
DNA: TGTGCCAGCAGCTTAGCCGGGACAGATACGCAGTATTTT

size: few
V: TRBV4-3
J: TRBJ2-3
D: NA
CDR3: CASSQGLSLTDTQYF
DNA: TGCGCCAGCAGCCAGGGACTTTCACTCACAGATACGCAGTATTTT

size: NA
V: TRBV21-1
J: TRBJ1-2
D: NA
CDR3: CASSTPGQHKWNGYTF
DNA: TGTGCCAGCAGCACCCCGGGACAACACAAGTGGAATGGCTACACCTTC

size: NA
V: TRBV29-1
J: TRBJ1-4
D: TRBD1
CDR3: CSAIDRGEKLFF
DNA: TGCAGCGCAATCGACAGGGGGGAAAAACTGTTTTTT

size: NA
V: TRBV29-1
J: TRBJ1-1
D: TRBD1
CDR3: CSAGQGASAFF
DNA: TGCAGCGCCGGACAGGGGGCCTCCGCTTTCTTT

size: NA
V: TRBV4-3
J: TRBJ1-3
D: NA
CDR3: CASSQGVHETFSGNTIYF
DNA: TGCGCCAGCAGCCAAGGGGTACACGAGACTTTCTCTGGAAACACCATATATTTT

size: NA
V: TRBV27
J: TRBJ1-5
D: TRBD1
CDR3: CATSDRGSNQPQHF
DNA: TGTGCCACCTCCGACAGGGGGTCGAATCAGCCCCAGCATTTT

size: NA
V: TRBV11-1
J: TRBJ1-2
D: NA
CDR3: CASSFDRSYGYTF
DNA: TGTGCCAGCAGCTTCGACAGATCATATGGCTACACCTTC

size: NA
V: TRBV4-1
J: TRBJ1-1
D: TRBD1
CDR3: CASSQGQGEAFF
DNA: TGCGCCAGCAGCCAAGGACAGGGGGAAGCTTTCTTT

size: NA
V: TRBV10-3
J: TRBJ2-5
D: NA
CDR3: CAISESQVETQYF
DNA: TGTGCCATCAGTGAGTCACAGGTGGAGACCCAGTACTTC

size: NA
V: TRBV9
J: TRBJ1-4
D: NA
CDR3: CASSLRGRGTEKLFF
DNA: TGTGCCAGCAGCCTTAGAGGCAGGGGAACTGAAAAACTGTTTTTT

size: NA
V: TRBV7-3
J: TRBJ2-3
D: TRBD1
CDR3: CASSSGQGRADTQYF
DNA: TGTGCCAGCAGCAGCGGACAGGGACGCGCAGATACGCAGTATTTT

size: NA
V: TRBV6-5
J: TRBJ1-2
D: TRBD1
CDR3: CASSRTGGNGGYTF
DNA: TGTGCCAGCAGCCGGACAGGGGGCAATGGTGGCTACACCTTC

size: NA
V: TRBV7-8
J: TRBJ1-4
D: NA
CDR3: CASSYQEGDEKLFF
DNA: TGTGCCAGCAGCTACCAGGAAGGGGATGAAAAACTGTTTTTT

size: NA
V: TRBV4-1
J: TRBJ2-7
D: TRBD2
CDR3: CASSQGDSGGYEQYF
DNA: TGCGCCAGCAGCCAAGGAGATAGCGGGGGCTACGAGCAGTACTTC

size: NA
V: TRBV19
J: TRBJ1-2
D: TRBD1
CDR3: CASSGTGGLASYTF
DNA: TGTGCCAGTAGTGGGACAGGGGGATTAGCATCCTACACCTTC

size: NA
V: TRBV18
J: TRBJ2-7
D: NA
CDR3: CASSVSSSYEQYF
DNA: TGTGCCAGCTCAGTTTCGAGTTCCTACGAGCAGTACTTC